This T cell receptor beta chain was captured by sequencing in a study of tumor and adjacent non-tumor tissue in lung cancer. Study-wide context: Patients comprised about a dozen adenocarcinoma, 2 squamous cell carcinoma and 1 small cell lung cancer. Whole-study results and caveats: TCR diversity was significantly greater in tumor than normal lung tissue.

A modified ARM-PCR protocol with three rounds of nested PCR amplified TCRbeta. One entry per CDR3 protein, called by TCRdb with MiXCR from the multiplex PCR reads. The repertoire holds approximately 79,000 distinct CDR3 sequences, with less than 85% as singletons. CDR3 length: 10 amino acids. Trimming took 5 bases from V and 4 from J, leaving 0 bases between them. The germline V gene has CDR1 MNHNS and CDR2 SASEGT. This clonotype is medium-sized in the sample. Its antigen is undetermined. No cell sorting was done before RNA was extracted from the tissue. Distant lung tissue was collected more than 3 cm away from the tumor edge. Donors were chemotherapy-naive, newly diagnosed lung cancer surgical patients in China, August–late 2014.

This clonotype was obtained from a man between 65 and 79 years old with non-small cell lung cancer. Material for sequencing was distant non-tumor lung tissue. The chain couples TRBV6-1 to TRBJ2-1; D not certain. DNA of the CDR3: TGTGCCAGCAGTTACAATGAGCAGTTCTTC. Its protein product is CASSYNEQFF.